This T cell receptor (beta chain) was sequenced in a study of CD8 T cells in Susac syndrome. Study background: When blood was drawn, patients with Susac syndrome were on intravenous immunoglobulin alone, on corticosteroids, or therapy-naive.

Random hexamers were used to reverse transcribe roughly 0.5 to 1 ug of RNA. MiXCR, run by TCRdb on the immunoSEQ multiplex PCR reads, gives a single entry per CDR3 protein. The sample includes some 240,000 distinct CDR3 sequences, 90% to 96% of them seen just once. Patients with Susac syndrome fulfilled recently defined diagnostic criteria for definite or probable disease. TEMRA cells were FACS-enriched and CD8+ and CD4+ T cells negatively isolated. This clonotype has more than one count but fewer than ten. Antigen unknown. The germline V and J ends were trimmed by 2 bases and 0 bases, with 1 base remaining between them. This CDR3 has 11 amino acids. Germline lookup yields CDR1 GTSNPN and CDR2 SVGIG (reference sequence). Study-level findings and limits: None of the CD4+ T cell repertoires in Susac syndrome showed clonal expansion.

The J gene is TRBJ1-2, the V gene TRBV30; D gene ambiguous. Input material: CD4+ T cells from PBMCs. The receptor's source is a human donor with Susac syndrome. The chain's CDR3 is CAWSTNYGYTF. The CDR3 DNA reads TGTGCCTGGAGTACTAACTATGGCTACACCTTC.